One and the same sample provided the 32 T cell receptor beta chains below, sequenced in a study of memory CD4+ T cells and cytomegalovirus serostatus. Some clones are missing from TCRdb's copy, which holds only in-frame ones; the method was immunoSEQ multiplex PCR. The table records about 45,000 clones, about 73% of them present only once. Single viable CD3+CD4+CD8-CD45RO+ cells were sorted as the memory CD4+ T cells. What was sequenced was memory CD4+ T cells from blood. The receptors here all came from an adult in good health and CMV-seronegative.

V and J are TRBV6-6 and TRBJ1-6; 9 bases are shared with TRBD1. Losses at the gene ends were 0 bases for V and 9 bases for J; bases not matched to a gene: 6. The CDR3 totals 16 residues. Germline assignment: CDR1 MNHNY and CDR2 SVGAGI (reference sequence). In DNA, the CDR3 is TGTGCCAGCAGTTACTCGCGGGACAGGGTGACTTCACCCCTCCACTTT. It is translated as CASSYSRDRVTSPLHF.

This chain uses TRBV10-3 with TRBJ2-6; D could derive from TRBD1 or TRBD2 (5 bases each). V was clipped by 6 bases and J by 0 bases, with 15 bases between them. Germline values: CDR1 ENHRY, CDR2 SYGVKD. There are 17 residues in the CDR3. CDR3 amino acids: CAIRGDGASSGANVLTF. CDR3 DNA: TGTGCCATCAGGGGGGACGGGGCGAGCTCTGGGGCCAACGTCCTGACTTTC.

This clone has just one count. The V and J genes are TRBV28 and TRBJ1-5; possibly TRBD1 for D (6 bases). Germline values: CDR1 MDHEN, CDR2 SYDVKM. V was clipped by 2 bases and J by 5 bases, with 16 bases between them. The length of the CDR3 is 16 residues. The chain's CDR3 is CASSLAIGGGDQPQHF. The CDR3 DNA follows: TGTGCCAGCAGTTTAGCTATAGGGGGAGGGGATCAGCCCCAGCATTTT.

V is TRBV2 and J is TRBJ1-4; D is uncertain. Deletions cut 10 bases from V and 12 bases from J, with 24 bases between. This CDR3 is built from 14 residues. CDR1 and CDR2 (germline): SNHLY, FYNNEI. CDR3 region: CATVSEVGLSELFF. For the CDR3, the DNA is TGTGCCACCGTTTCGGAAGTCGGCTTGTCGGAACTGTTTTTT.

This chain connects TRBV11-2 to TRBJ2-5; either TRBD1 or TRBD2 may supply D (5 bases each). Germline loops: CDR1 SGHAT, CDR2 FQNNGV. The V gene lost 5 bases and the J gene lost 7 bases, with 11 bases spanning the gap. The length of the CDR3 is 12 residues. The CDR3 DNA sequence: TGTGCCAGCAGCCGAGGGGTACGGACCCAGTACTTC. This encodes CASSRGVRTQYF.

V usage is TRBV7-8 and J usage is TRBJ2-7, with TRBD1 matching over 10 bases. The germline V gene has CDR1 SGHVS and CDR2 FQNEAQ. The CDR3 sequence is 15 residues long. With V trimmed by 0 bases and J by 2 bases, 1 base remained unmatched. CDR3 residues: CASSLAGQGTYEQYF. For the CDR3, the DNA is TGTGCCAGCAGCTTAGCGGGACAGGGGACCTACGAGCAGTACTTC. Full variable domain (outside the CDR3, taken from reference TRBV7-8 and TRBJ2-7): GAGVSQSPRYKVAKRGQDVALRCDPISGHVSLFWYQQALGQGPEFLTYFQNEAQLDKSGLPSDRFFAERPEGSVSTLKIQRTQQEDSAVYLCASSLAGQGTYEQYFGPGTRLTVT.

Note on this clone: A much larger clone differs from this one at a single base, so this may be a read error. The V and J genes are TRBV5-4 and TRBJ1-2, with D hard to call. Per the germline V gene, CDR1 is SGHNT and CDR2 is YYREEE (reference sequence). CDR3 length: 14 amino acids. Trimming removed 4 bases at V and 1 base at J, with 11 bases between. The CDR3 nucleotides are TGTGCCAGCAGCCTTTCGGACGGTAACTATGGCTACACCTTC. Protein product: CASSLSDGNYGYTF.

The rearrangement joins TRBV6-1 to TRBJ2-1; D perhaps matches TRBD2 (6 bases). Germline assignment: CDR1 MNHNS and CDR2 SASEGT. Trimming took 7 bases from V and 4 from J, leaving 14 bases between them. The CDR3 is made up of 14 amino acids. This chain's CDR3 is CASKKEGEYNEQFF. CDR3 nucleotides: TGTGCCAGCAAGAAGGAGGGCGAGTACAATGAGCAGTTCTTC.

The chain couples TRBV7-2 to TRBJ1-1; D remains ambiguous. The CDR3 runs 14 residues. V lost 5 bases to trimming and J lost 5 bases, with 15 bases between them. Germline V gene data show CDR1 as SGHTA and CDR2 as FQGNSA. This CDR3 is CASSAFRTETEAFF. Written as DNA, the CDR3 is TGTGCCAGCAGCGCATTTCGGACGGAGACTGAAGCTTTCTTT.

The V and J genes are TRBV11-2 and TRBJ1-6; perhaps TRBD1 as D (6 bases). The germline gives CDR1 SGHAT, CDR2 FQNNGV. Trimming left V 4 bases short and J 7 bases short, with 14 bases between. The CDR3 extends over 15 amino acids. Written as DNA, the CDR3 is TGTGCCAGCAGCTATAGGGGGGGGAGCAATTCACCCCTCCACTTT. Protein product: CASSYRGGSNSPLHF.

The chain uses TRBV7-8 and TRBJ2-5; TRBD1 aligns across 8 bases. The V segment lost 6 bases and the J segment 11 bases; nucleotides outside the gene matches: 14. Germline CDR1 is SGHVS and CDR2 is FQNEAQ. The CDR3 has 14 residues. CDR3: CASRTGTGLGEQYF. CDR3 bases: TGTGCCAGCAGGACTGGGACAGGCTTAGGGGAGCAGTACTTC.

The chain uses TRBV7-9 and TRBJ1-1; TRBD1 is a possible D gene (6 bases). This CDR3 contains 15 residues. Germline CDR1 is SEHNR and CDR2 is FQNEAQ (reference sequence). The V gene lost 1 base and the J gene lost 3 bases, with 12 bases spanning the gap. The CDR3 sequence: CASSLEQGWDTEAFF. The CDR3 nucleotides read TGTGCCAGCAGCTTAGAGCAGGGGTGGGACACTGAAGCTTTCTTT.

The rearrangement joins TRBV5-6 to TRBJ1-3; D might be TRBD1 (5 bases). Germline CDR1 and CDR2: SGHDT and YYEEEE. Trimming shortened V by 6 bases and J by 3 bases, and 22 bases separated the two germline ends. The CDR3 extends over 17 amino acids. CDR3 DNA sequence: TGTGCCAGCATGCCCCTCGGGGGTCAGTCCCTTGGAAACACCATATATTTT. Its translation is CASMPLGGQSLGNTIYF.

The chain recombines TRBV5-1 with TRBJ1-2; D unresolved. V shed 4 bases and J shed 0 bases, with 13 bases lying between them. The CDR3 extends over 15 amino acids. Germline loops: CDR1 SGHRS, CDR2 YFSETQ. CDR3 region: CASSPEGSANYGYTF. The DNA for the CDR3 is TGCGCCAGCAGCCCGGAGGGTTCAGCTAACTATGGCTACACCTTC.

This rearrangement joins TRBV7-9 to TRBJ1-2; D call uncertain. V was clipped by 4 bases and J by 5 bases, with 17 bases between them. Germline V gene data show CDR1 as SEHNR and CDR2 as FQNEAQ (reference sequence). CDR3 size: 15 residues. As DNA, the CDR3 is TGTGCCAGCAGCTCGTTCGGGAGGGAGTTATATGGCTACACCTTC. It is translated as CASSSFGRELYGYTF.

This clone appeared a few times. The genes are TRBV5-1 and TRBJ1-1; unclear D gene. Germline assignment: CDR1 SGHRS and CDR2 YFSETQ. Trimming shortened V by 4 bases and J by 6 bases, and 10 bases separated the two germline ends. The CDR3 sequence is 12 residues long. The CDR3 DNA follows: TGCGCCAGCAGCGCAGATTTAGCTGAAGCTTTCTTT. Amino acid sequence: CASSADLAEAFF.

V gene TRBV30 combines with J gene TRBJ1-6; D is undetermined. Germline V gene data show CDR1 as GTSNPN and CDR2 as SVGIG (reference sequence). CDR3 length: 15 residues. V gave up 4 bases and J gave up 4 bases, with 14 bases separating them. The CDR3 reads CAWTGRVAYNSPLHF. The CDR3 DNA sequence: TGTGCCTGGACCGGACGAGTAGCGTATAATTCACCCCTCCACTTT.

CDR3 amino acids: CASSGGGGLVRGTQYF. DNA for the CDR3: TGTGCCAGCAGCGGCGGAGGGGGGCTCGTAAGGGGGACGCAGTATTTT. This chain uses TRBV9 with TRBJ2-3; D may match TRBD1 or TRBD2 (6 bases each). CDR1 and CDR2 (germline): SGDLS, YYNGEE. The V end was cut by 3 bases, the J end by 9 bases, with 23 bases between. This CDR3 has 16 residues.

The chain has TRBV5-6 and TRBJ2-3; D is unclear. Germline CDR1 and CDR2: SGHDT and YYEEEE. The V end lost 2 bases, the J end lost 2 bases, and 18 bases lay between the germline ends. The CDR3 has 17 amino acids. CDR3 sequence: CASSLSLGLPATDTQYF. As DNA, the CDR3 is TGTGCCAGCAGCTTATCCTTGGGGTTACCGGCCACAGATACGCAGTATTTT.

The V gene is TRBV4-3, the J gene TRBJ2-5, with D possibly matching TRBD1 (5 bases). Germline V CDR1 and CDR2: LGHNA, YSLEER. The CDR3 has 15 amino acids. V was clipped by 0 bases and J by 4 bases, with 12 bases between them. The CDR3 DNA reads as TGCGCCAGCAGCCAAGAATCAGGGATGAGAGAGACCCAGTACTTC. It codes for CASSQESGMRETQYF.

The genes are TRBV4-2 and TRBJ2-3; 10 bases are shared with TRBD2. The CDR3 runs 14 residues. Germline V lookup: CDR1 LGHNA, CDR2 YNFKEQ. Trimming removed 8 bases from V and 5 bases from J; junction bases left unmatched: 7. The DNA for the CDR3 is TGTGCCAGCGGTCTAGCGGGGGAGATAGATACGCAGTATTTT. Its protein product is CASGLAGEIDTQYF.

This chain joins TRBV18 and TRBJ1-1; no firm D call. Germline CDR1 reads KGHSH; CDR2 reads LQKENI. The CDR3 contains 12 residues. V was clipped by 10 bases and J by 1 base, with 10 bases between them. Written as DNA, the CDR3 is TGTGCCACCGCAATAGGGAACACTGAAGCTTTCTTT. Amino acids: CATAIGNTEAFF.

For this clone: This same CDR3 is encoded by further DNA sequences in the sample. DNA of the CDR3: TGCAGCGTTGAAAGAGGGTATGGCTACACCTTC. This gives the protein CSVERGYGYTF. This chain joins TRBV29-1 and TRBJ1-2; no clear D gene. CDR1 SQVTM and CDR2 ANQGSEA come from the germline V gene. Trimming left V 2 bases short and J 5 bases short, with 6 bases between. The CDR3 runs 11 residues. Full variable domain (remainder filled in from reference TRBV29-1 and TRBJ1-2): SAVISQKPSRDICQRGTSLTIQCQVDSQVTMMFWYRQQPGQSLTLIATANQGSEATYESGFVIDKFPISRPNLTFSTLTVSNMSPEDSSIYLCSVERGYGYTFGSGTRLTVV.

This chain uses TRBV18 with TRBJ2-3; 7 nucleotides align to TRBD2. This CDR3 spans 15 amino acids. Germline V gene data show CDR1 as KGHSH and CDR2 as LQKENI. Germline trimming cut 6 bases from V and 0 bases from J; bases unmatched to any gene: 6. The CDR3 loop is CASSSLAVSTDTQYF. CDR3 in DNA: TGTGCCAGCTCCTCCCTAGCGGTTAGCACAGATACGCAGTATTTT.

This chain links TRBV20-1 with TRBJ1-4; maybe TRBD1 (6 bases). In germline, CDR1 is DFQATT, CDR2 SNEGSKA (reference sequence). CDR3 length: 11 residues. The CDR3 DNA reads TGCAGGGCGGGGGCAAATGAAAAACTGTTTTTT. Protein product: CRAGANEKLFF.

The rearrangement joins TRBV9 to TRBJ1-3; TRBD1 might be the D (5 bases). CDR1 SGDLS and CDR2 YYNGEE come from the germline V gene. Trimming stripped 4 bases from V and 4 bases from J, with 15 bases between. There are 15 residues in the CDR3. Here the CDR3 reads CASSLQTGIGNTIYF. DNA of the CDR3: TGTGCCAGCAGCCTTCAAACAGGAATCGGAAACACCATATATTTT.

The genes are TRBV7-9 and TRBJ1-1; TRBD1 is a possible D gene (6 bases). V lost 0 bases to trimming and J lost 10 bases, with 21 bases between them. The CDR3 length is 16 residues. Germline assignment: CDR1 SEHNR and CDR2 FQNEAQ (reference sequence). The CDR3 nucleotides are TGTGCCAGCAGCTTAGCAGTCGGAGGGGGGGCCAGCGGAGCTTTCTTT. Protein sequence: CASSLAVGGGASGAFF.

The genes are TRBV21-1 and TRBJ2-4; TRBD1, the D gene given by the table, was not confirmed from the DNA. TRBV21-1 is given as a pseudogene. The length of the CDR3 is 24 residues. The CDR3 nucleotides read TGTGCCAGCAGCAAAAAACAGGACCGGGACAGGGGGCCCCGTTCGGTACTAGCCAAAAACATTCAGTACTTC. It translates to CASSKKQDRDRGPRSVLAKNIQYF.

The CDR3 sequence: CASSLLTGELFF. The CDR3 DNA reads as TGTGCCAGCAGCCTACTCACCGGGGAGCTGTTTTTT. The rearrangement joins TRBV7-8 to TRBJ2-2; unclear D gene. CDR3 length: 12 residues. Trimming shortened V by 5 bases and J by 4 bases, and 5 bases separated the two germline ends. CDR1 and CDR2 from the germline V gene are SGHVS and FQNEAQ.

The CDR3 sequence is CASSLTTVTGANVLTF. CDR3 nucleotides: TGCGCCAGCAGCTTGACGACAGTAACTGGGGCCAACGTCCTGACTTTC. The chain carries TRBV5-1 and TRBJ2-6; TRBD1 might be the D (5 bases). The CDR3 sequence is 16 residues long. Germline V lookup: CDR1 SGHRS, CDR2 YFSETQ. The germline V and J ends were trimmed by 1 base and 2 bases, with 10 bases remaining between them. The complete variable domain, with remaining parts taken from reference TRBV5-1 and TRBJ2-6, reads KAGVTQTPRYLIKTRGQQVTLSCSPISGHRSVSWYQQTPGQGLQFLFEYFSETQRNKGNFPGRFSGRQFSNSRSEMNVSTLELGDSALYLCASSLTTVTGANVLTFGAGSRLTVL.

The table lists this clone with a count of one. The chain combines TRBV18 with TRBJ2-7, with no clear D. CDR3 length: 15 amino acids. V lost 0 bases and J lost 6, with 15 bases in between. Germline V lookup: CDR1 KGHSH, CDR2 LQKENI. CDR3 loop: CASSPPSRRLGEQYF. The CDR3 DNA sequence: TGTGCCAGCTCACCACCATCGAGGAGACTCGGCGAGCAGTACTTC.

This clone was detected only a few times. The V call is TRBV29-1, the J call TRBJ1-2, with unresolved D. The CDR3 spans 13 residues. V was clipped by 2 bases and J by 3 bases, with 10 bases between them. From germline, CDR1 is SQVTM and CDR2 ANQGSEA. In nucleotides, the CDR3 is TGCAGCGTTGAATGGCTGGCCCACTATGGCTACACCTTC. Translating it yields CSVEWLAHYGYTF.